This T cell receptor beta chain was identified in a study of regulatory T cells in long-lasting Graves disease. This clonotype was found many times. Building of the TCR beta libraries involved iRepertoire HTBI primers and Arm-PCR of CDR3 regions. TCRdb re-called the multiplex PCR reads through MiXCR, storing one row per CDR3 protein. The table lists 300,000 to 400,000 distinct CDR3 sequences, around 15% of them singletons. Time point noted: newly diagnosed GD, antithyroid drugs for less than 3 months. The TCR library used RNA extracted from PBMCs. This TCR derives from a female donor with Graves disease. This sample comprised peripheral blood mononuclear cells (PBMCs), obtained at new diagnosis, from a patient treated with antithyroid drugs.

The CDR3 DNA follows: TGTGCCAGCACCCAAAATGGGGGTGAAGCTTTCTTT. Translated: CASTQNGGEAFF. The chain links TRBV27 to TRBJ1-1; TRBD1 might be the D (5 bases). The CDR3 has 12 residues. The germline gives CDR1 MNHEY, CDR2 SMNVEV (reference sequence). The V end lost 7 bases, the J end lost 7 bases, and 13 bases lay between the germline ends.